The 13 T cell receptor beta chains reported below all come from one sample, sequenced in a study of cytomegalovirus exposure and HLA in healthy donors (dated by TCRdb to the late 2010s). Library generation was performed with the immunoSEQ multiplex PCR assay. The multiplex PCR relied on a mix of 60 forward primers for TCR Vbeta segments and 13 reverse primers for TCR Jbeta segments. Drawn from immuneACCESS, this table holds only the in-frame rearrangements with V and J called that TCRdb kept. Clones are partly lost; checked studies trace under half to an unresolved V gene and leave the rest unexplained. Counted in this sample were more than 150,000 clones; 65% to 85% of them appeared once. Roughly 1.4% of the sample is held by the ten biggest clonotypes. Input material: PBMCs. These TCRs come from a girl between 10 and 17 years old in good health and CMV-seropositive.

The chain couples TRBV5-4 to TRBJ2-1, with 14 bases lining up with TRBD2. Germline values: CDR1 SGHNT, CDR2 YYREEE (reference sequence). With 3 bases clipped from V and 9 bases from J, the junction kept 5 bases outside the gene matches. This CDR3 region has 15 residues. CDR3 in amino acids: CASSSGTSGRGEQFF. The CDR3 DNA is TGTGCCAGCAGCTCCGGGACTAGCGGGAGAGGTGAGCAGTTCTTC.

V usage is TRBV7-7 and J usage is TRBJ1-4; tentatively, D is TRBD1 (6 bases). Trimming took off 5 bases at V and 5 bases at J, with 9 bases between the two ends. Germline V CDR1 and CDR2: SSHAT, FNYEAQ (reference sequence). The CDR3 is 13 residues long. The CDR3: CASSRGQNEKLFF. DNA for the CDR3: TGTGCCAGCAGCCGCGGACAGAATGAAAAACTGTTTTTT.

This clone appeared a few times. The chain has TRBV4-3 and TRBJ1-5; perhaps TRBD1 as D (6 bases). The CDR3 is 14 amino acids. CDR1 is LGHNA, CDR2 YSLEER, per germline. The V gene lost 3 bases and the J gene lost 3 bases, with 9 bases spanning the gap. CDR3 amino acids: CASSQDRVNQPQHF. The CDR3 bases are TGCGCCAGCAGCCAGGACAGAGTCAATCAGCCCCAGCATTTT.

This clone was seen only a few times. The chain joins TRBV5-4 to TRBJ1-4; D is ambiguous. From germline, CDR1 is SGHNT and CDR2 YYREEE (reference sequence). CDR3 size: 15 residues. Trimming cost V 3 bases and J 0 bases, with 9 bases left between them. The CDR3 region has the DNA TGTGCCAGCAGCTCGGCAGGCACAACTAATGAAAAACTGTTTTTT. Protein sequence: CASSSAGTTNEKLFF.

CDR3 bases: TGTGCCATCCTAGGAAACACAGATACGCAGTATTTT. Amino acids: CAILGNTDTQYF. This chain connects TRBV6-1 to TRBJ2-3; D gene uncertain. The CDR3 is 12 amino acids. CDR1 MNHNS and CDR2 SASEGT come from the germline V gene. V lost 10 bases and J 2 bases, leaving 10 bases between the germline ends.

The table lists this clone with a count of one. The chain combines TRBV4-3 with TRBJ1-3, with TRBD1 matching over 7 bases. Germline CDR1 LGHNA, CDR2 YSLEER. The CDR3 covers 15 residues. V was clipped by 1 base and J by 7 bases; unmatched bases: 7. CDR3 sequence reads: CASSQVEGAGNTIYF. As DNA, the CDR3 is TGCGCCAGCAGCCAAGTGGAGGGGGCCGGGAACACCATATATTTT.

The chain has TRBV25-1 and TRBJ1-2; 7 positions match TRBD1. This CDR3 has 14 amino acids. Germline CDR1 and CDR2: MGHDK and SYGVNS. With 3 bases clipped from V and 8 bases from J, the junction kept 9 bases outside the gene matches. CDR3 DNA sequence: TGTGCCAGCAGTGACCCGACAGGGAATTACGGCTACACCTTC. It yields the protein CASSDPTGNYGYTF.

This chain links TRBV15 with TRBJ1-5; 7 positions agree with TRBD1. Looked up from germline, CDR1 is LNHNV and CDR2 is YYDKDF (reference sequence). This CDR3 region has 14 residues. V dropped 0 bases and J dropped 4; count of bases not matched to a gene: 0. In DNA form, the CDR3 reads TGTGCCACCAGCAGAGAGACAGGGAATCAGCCCCAGCATTTT. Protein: CATSRETGNQPQHF.

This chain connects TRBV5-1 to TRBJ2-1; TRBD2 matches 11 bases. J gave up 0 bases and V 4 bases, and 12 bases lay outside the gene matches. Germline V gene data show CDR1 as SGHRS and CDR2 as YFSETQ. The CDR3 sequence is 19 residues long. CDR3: CASSTPGLAVPSSYNEQFF. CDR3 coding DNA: TGCGCCAGCAGCACCCCGGGACTAGCGGTTCCTAGCTCCTACAATGAGCAGTTCTTC.

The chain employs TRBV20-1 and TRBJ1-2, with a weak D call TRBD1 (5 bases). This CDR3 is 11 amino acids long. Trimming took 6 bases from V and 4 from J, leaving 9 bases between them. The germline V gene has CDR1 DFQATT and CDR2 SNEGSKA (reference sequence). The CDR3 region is CSARTSYGYTF. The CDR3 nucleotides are TGCAGTGCACGGACAAGCTATGGCTACACCTTC.

CDR3 protein: CASSGHRLNEQFF. In DNA, the CDR3 is TGTGCCAGCAGTGGACACCGTCTCAATGAGCAGTTCTTC. V is TRBV25-1 and J is TRBJ2-1; D is undetermined. Germline assignment: CDR1 MGHDK and CDR2 SYGVNS. The germline V and J ends were trimmed by 4 bases and 6 bases, with 10 bases remaining between them. CDR3 size: 13 residues.

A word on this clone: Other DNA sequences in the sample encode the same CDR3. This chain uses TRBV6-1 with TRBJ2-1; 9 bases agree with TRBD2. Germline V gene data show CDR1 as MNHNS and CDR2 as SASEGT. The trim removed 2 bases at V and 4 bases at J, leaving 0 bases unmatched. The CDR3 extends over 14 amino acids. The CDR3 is CASSELAGYNEQFF. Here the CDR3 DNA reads TGTGCCAGCAGTGAACTAGCGGGATACAATGAGCAGTTCTTC.

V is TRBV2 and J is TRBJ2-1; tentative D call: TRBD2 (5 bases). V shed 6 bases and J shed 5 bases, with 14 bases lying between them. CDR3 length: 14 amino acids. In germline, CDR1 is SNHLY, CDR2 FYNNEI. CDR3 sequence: CASSVDLTDNEQFF. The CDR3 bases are TGTGCCAGCAGCGTGGACTTAACCGACAATGAGCAGTTCTTC.